This T cell receptor (beta chain) was recorded in a study of T cell responses to AZD1222 COVID-19 vaccine. This CDR3 contains 16 residues. V lost 3 bases and J lost 5, with 17 bases in between. The V gene's germline CDR1 is KGHDR and CDR2 SFDVKD. Method: immunoSEQ multiplex PCR; TCRdb's copy keeps in-frame clones and lacks some. The profile shows roughly 100,000 clones, around 89% of them singletons. The sample holds a few counts of this clone. The sample here was peripheral blood, taken on day 0 of AZD1222 vaccination. The clonotype was recovered from an adult in good health. The V and J genes are TRBV24-1 and TRBJ2-3; D possibly corresponds to TRBD2 (5 bases). The chain's CDR3 is CATSDISSEKGDTQYF. The CDR3 DNA reads as TGTGCCACCAGTGATATCAGTAGCGAAAAGGGAGATACGCAGTATTTT.